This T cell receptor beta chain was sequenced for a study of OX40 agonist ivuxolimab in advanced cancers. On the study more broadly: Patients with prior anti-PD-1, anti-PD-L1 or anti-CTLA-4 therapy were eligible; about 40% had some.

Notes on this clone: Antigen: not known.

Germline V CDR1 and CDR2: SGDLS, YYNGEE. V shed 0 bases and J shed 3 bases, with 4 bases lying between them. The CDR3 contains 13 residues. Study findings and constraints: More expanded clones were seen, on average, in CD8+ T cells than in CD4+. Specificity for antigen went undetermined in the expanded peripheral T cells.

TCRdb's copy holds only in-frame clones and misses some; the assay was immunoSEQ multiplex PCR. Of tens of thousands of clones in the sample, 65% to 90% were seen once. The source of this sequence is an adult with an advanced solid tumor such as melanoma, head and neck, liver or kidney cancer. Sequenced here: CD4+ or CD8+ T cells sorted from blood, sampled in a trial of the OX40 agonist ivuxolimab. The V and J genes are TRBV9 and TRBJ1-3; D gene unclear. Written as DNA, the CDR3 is TGTGCCAGCAGCGTAGAGTATGGAAACACCATATATTTT. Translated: CASSVEYGNTIYF.